This TCR beta chain was identified during a study of T cells expressing NK-cell markers. Study information: Repertoire data for TCR beta were derived from sorted T cells (CD3+CD56+NKG2C+, CD3+CD56+NKG2C- and CD3+CD56-NKG2C+). The sequencing cohort of eight donors included seven HCMV-seropositive individuals and one seronegative individual. Points from the study as a whole: These clonotypes, the leaders elsewhere, also led the CD3+CD56-NKG2C+ fraction in a few donors. Whether expanded NKG2C+ T cell clones recognized HCMV stayed uncertain.

For each CDR3 protein, TCRdb gives one entry from its re-call of the 5' RACE reads, without DNA. The repertoire shows 160,000 or so distinct CDR3 sequences; the top ten hold about a fifth. Concerning this clonotype: The antigen remains unidentified.

Germline V gives CDR1 DFQATT, CDR2 SNEGSKA (reference sequence). The CDR3 is 14 amino acids. What was sequenced was blood T cells: a sorted CD56 or NKG2C T cell subset, CD4+ or CD8+ T cells, or bulk PBMC T cells (not recorded which). The receptor was derived from a woman between 18 and 75 years old in good health. The V and J genes are TRBV20-1 and TRBJ2-1; without DNA, the TCRdb call of TRBD2 cannot be checked. CDR3 residues: CSASSGRGYNEQFF.